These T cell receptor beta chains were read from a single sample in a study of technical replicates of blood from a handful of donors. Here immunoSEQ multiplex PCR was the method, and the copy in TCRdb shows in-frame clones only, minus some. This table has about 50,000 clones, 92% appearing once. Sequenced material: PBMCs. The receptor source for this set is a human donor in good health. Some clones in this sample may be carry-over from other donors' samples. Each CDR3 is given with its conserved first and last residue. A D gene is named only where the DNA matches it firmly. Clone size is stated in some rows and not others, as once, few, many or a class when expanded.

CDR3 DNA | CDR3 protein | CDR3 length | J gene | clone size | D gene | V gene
TGTGCCAGCAGCCCAGGGATCTACGAGCAGTACTTC | CASSPGIYEQYF | 12 | TRBJ2-7 | once | . | TRBV7-9
TGCGCCAGCAGCCCCCAGCGGGAGGCACTTAAGGGTGAGCAGTTCTTC | CASSPQREALKGEQFF | 16 | TRBJ2-1 | . | TRBD2 | TRBV4-1
TGTGCCACCAGCAGAGAGGGGGGGAGCTCCTACGAGCAGTACTTC | CATSREGGSSYEQYF | 15 | TRBJ2-7 | . | TRBD2 | TRBV15
TGTGCCAGCAGTGGGCGACAGCCCTACGAGCAGTACTTC | CASSGRQPYEQYF | 13 | TRBJ2-7 | . | . | TRBV2
TGTGCCAGTAGTATAACCGCAAGCGACGAGCAGTACTTC | CASSITASDEQYF | 13 | TRBJ2-7 | . | . | TRBV19
TGTGCCAGCAGCTTGGTGACAGGGAATGAAGCTTTCTTT | CASSLVTGNEAFF | 13 | TRBJ1-1 | . | TRBD1 | TRBV5-4
TGTGCCAGCAGCTCCCCTGGACTAGCCCGCTCCTACGAGCAGTACTTC | CASSSPGLARSYEQYF | 16 | TRBJ2-7 | few | TRBD2 | TRBV7-2
TGTGCCAGCAGCTTGAGGGGGGGATCCTACGAGCAGTACTTC | CASSLRGGSYEQYF | 14 | TRBJ2-7 | . | . | TRBV11-2
TGCGCCAGCAGCCTTAGAATAGCGGGAACCTACGAGCAGTACTTC | CASSLRIAGTYEQYF | 15 | TRBJ2-7 | . | TRBD2 | TRBV4-3
TGTGCCAGCAGCCAACCCGGGACTAGTGGAGAGACCCAGTACTTC | CASSQPGTSGETQYF | 15 | TRBJ2-5 | . | TRBD2 | TRBV4-2
TGCGCCAGCAGCCAAGATCACTGGACAGGGAATAACTATGGCTACACCTTC | CASSQDHWTGNNYGYTF | 17 | TRBJ1-2 | . | TRBD1 | TRBV4-3
TGTGCCAGCAGCTTAGGAGGGTCTGGAAACACCATATATTTT | CASSLGGSGNTIYF | 14 | TRBJ1-3 | . | . | TRBV7-2
TGTGCCACCAGCAGAGGGCTAGACCGCACCGGGGAGCTGTTTTTT | CATSRGLDRTGELFF | 15 | TRBJ2-2 | . | . | TRBV15
TGCAGCGTTTCCCGTCAGGGGATTCGGTCCTACGAGCAGTACTTC | CSVSRQGIRSYEQYF | 15 | TRBJ2-7 | . | . | TRBV29-1
TGCGCCAGCAGCCAAGTAGCGGGAGGAGTCGAGACCCAGTACTTC | CASSQVAGGVETQYF | 15 | TRBJ2-5 | once | TRBD2 | TRBV4-3
TGTGCCAGCAGCTCAGCCGACAGGGGCCGCAATCAGCCCCAGCATTTT | CASSSADRGRNQPQHF | 16 | TRBJ1-5 | . | TRBD1 | TRBV5-6
TGCGCCAGCAGCTTGGGACTAGGGTACGAGCAGTACTTC | CASSLGLGYEQYF | 13 | TRBJ2-7 | . | . | TRBV5-1
TGTGCCAGCAGCTTCGGGCTGGAGCCGAGGGCGTTCTTC | CASSFGLEPRAFF | 13 | TRBJ2-1 | . | . | TRBV7-9
TGCGCCAGCAGCCAACCGACGACTAGCGGGGGGGCCCACCGGTACTTC | CASSQPTTSGGAHRYF | 16 | TRBJ2-5 | . | TRBD2 | TRBV4-1
TGCGCCAGCAGTCGGACAGGGGGAGACTCCTACGAGCAGTACTTC | CASSRTGGDSYEQYF | 15 | TRBJ2-7 | few | TRBD1 | TRBV4-1